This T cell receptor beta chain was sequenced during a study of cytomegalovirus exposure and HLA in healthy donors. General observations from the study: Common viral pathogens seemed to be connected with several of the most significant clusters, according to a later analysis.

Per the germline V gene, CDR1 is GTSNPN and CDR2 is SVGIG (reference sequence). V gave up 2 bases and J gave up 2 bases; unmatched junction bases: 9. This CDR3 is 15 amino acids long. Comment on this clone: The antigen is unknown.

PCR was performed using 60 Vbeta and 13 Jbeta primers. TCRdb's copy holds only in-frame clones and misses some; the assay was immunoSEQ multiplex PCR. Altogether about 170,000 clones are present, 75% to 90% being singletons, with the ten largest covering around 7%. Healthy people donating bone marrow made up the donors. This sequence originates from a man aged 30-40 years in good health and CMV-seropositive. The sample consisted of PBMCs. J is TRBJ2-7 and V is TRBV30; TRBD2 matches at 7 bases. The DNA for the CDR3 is TGTGCCTGGAGTACTTGGACTAGTGGCCCCTACGAGCAGTACTTC. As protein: CAWSTWTSGPYEQYF.